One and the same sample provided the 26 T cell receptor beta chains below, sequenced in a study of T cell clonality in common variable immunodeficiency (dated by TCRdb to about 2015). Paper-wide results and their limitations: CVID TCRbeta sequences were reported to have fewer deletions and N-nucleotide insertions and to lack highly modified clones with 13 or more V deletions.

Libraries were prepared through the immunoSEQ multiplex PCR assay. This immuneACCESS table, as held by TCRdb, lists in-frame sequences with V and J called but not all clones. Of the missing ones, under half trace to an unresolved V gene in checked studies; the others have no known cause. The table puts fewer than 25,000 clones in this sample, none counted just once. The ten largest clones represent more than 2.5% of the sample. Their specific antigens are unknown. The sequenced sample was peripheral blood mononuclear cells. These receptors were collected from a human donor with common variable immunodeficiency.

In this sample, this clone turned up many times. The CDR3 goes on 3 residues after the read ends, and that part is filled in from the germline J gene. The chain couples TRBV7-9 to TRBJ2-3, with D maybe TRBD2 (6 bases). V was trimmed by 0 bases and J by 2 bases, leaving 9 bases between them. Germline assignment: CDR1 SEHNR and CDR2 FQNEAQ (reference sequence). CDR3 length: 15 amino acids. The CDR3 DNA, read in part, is TGTGCCAGCAGCTTAGCCGGGGGATCCACAGATACG. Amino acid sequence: CASSLAGGSTDT. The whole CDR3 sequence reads CASSLAGGSTDTQYF.

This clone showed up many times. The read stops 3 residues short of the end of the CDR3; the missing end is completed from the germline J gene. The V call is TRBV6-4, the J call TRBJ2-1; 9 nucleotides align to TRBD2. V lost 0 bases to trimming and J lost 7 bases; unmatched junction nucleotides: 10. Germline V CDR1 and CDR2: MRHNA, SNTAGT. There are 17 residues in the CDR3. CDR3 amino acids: CASSDSPGSGRRNEQFF. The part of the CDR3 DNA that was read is TGTGCCAGCAGTGACTCTCCGGGGAGCGGGAGGAGGAATGAG.

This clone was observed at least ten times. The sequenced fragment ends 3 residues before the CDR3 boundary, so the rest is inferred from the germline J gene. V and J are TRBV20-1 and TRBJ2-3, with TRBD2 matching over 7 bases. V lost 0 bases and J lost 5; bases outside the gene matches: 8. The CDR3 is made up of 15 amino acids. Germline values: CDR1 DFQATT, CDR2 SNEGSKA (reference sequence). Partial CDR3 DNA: TGCAGTGCTAGAGATCCTAGCGGTGGGGGAGATACG. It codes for CSARDPSGGGDT. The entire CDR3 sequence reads CSARDPSGGGDTQYF.

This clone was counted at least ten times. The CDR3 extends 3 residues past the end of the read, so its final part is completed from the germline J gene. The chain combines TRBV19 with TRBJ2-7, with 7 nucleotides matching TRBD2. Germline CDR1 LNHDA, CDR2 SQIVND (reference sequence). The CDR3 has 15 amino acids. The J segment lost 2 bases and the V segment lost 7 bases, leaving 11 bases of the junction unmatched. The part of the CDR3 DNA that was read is TGTGCCAGTACTCCCGGTTGGGGGGGAACCTACGAG. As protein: CASTPGWGGTYE. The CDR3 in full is CASTPGWGGTYEQYF.

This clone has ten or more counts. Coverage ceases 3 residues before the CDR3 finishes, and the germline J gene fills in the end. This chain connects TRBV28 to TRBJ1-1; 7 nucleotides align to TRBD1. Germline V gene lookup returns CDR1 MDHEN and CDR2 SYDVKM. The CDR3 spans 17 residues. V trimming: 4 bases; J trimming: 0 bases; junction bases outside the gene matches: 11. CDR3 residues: CASSSQITGAMNTEAFF. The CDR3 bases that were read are TGTGCCAGCAGTTCGCAAATCACAGGGGCTATGAACACTGAA.

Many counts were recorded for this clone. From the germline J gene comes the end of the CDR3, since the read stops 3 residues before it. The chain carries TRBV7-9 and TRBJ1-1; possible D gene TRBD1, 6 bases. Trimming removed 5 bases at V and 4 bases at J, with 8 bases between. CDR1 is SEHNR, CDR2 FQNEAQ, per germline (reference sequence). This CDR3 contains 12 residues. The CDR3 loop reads CASSRGGTEAFF. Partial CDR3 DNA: TGTGCCAGCAGCAGAGGGGGCACTGAA. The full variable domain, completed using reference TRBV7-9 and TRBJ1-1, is DTGVSQNPRHKITKRGQNVTFRCDPISEHNRLYWYRQTLGQGPEFLTYFQNEAQLEKSRLLSDRFSAERPKGSFSTLEIQRTEQGDSAMYLCASSRGGTEAFFGQGTRLTVV.

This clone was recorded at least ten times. The CDR3 DNA, read in part, is TGTGCCTGGAGTCGCGAGCGGGACACCGGGGAG. Translation: CAWSRERDTGE. The entire CDR3 protein reads CAWSRERDTGELFF. This chain joins TRBV30 and TRBJ2-2; D may be TRBD2 (6 bases). The missing CDR3 end, 3 residues past where the read stops, is filled in from the germline J gene. The V end was cut by 2 bases, the J end by 3 bases, with 10 bases between. Germline V gives CDR1 GTSNPN, CDR2 SVGIG (reference sequence). This CDR3 has 14 residues.

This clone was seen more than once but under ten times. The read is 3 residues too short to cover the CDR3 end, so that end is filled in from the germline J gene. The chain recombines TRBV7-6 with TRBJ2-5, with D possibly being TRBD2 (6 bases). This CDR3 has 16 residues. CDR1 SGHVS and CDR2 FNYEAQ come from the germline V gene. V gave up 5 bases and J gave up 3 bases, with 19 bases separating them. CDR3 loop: CASSIVGLQGEETQYF. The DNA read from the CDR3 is TGTGCCAGCAGCATCGTCGGACTACAAGGGGAAGAGACC.

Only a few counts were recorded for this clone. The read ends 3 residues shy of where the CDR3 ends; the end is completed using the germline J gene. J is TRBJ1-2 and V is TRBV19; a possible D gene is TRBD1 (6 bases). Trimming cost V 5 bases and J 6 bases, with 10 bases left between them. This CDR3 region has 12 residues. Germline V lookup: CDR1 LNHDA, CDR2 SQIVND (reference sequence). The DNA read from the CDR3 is TGTGCCAGTAGTCCAAGGACAGATGGC. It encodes CASSPRTDG. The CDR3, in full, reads CASSPRTDGYTF.

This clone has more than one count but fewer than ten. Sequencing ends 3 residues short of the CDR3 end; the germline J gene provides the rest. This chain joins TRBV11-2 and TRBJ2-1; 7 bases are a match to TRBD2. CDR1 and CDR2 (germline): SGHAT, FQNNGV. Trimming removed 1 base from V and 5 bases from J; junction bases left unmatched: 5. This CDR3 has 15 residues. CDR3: CASSLGGSTDNEQFF. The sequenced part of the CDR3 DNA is TGTGCCAGCAGCTTAGGCGGGAGTACTGACAATGAG.

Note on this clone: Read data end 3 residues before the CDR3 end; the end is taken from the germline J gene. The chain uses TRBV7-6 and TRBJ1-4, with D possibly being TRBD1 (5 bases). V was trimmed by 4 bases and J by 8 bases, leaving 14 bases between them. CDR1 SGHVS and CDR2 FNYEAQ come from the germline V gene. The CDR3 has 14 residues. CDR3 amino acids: CASSSGGAGEKLFF. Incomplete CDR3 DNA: TGTGCCAGCAGCTCCGGGGGAGCGGGGGAAAAA.

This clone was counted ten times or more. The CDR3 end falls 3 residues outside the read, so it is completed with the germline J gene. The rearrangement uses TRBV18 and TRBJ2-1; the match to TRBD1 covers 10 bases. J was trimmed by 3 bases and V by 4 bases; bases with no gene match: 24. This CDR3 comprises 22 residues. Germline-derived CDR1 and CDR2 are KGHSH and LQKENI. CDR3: CASSRPPPGQGIREASYNEQFF. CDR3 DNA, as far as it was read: TGTGCCAGCTCACGACCACCTCCGGGACAGGGGATAAGGGAGGCCAGCTACAATGAG.

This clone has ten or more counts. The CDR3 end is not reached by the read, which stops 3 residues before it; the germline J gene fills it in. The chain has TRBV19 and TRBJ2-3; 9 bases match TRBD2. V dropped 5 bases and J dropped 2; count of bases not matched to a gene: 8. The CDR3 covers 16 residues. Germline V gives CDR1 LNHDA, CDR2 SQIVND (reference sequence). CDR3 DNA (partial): TGTGCCAGTAGTCTAAGACTAGCGGTATCCACAGATACG. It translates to CASSLRLAVSTDT. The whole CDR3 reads CASSLRLAVSTDTQYF.

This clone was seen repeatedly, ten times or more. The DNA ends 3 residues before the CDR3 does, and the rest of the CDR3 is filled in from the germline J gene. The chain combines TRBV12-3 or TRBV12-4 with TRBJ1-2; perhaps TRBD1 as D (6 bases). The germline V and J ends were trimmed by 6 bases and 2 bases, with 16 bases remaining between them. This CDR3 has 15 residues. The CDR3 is CASRALPGTNYGYTF. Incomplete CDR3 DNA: TGTGCCAGCAGAGCCCTCCCCGGGACAAACTATGGC.

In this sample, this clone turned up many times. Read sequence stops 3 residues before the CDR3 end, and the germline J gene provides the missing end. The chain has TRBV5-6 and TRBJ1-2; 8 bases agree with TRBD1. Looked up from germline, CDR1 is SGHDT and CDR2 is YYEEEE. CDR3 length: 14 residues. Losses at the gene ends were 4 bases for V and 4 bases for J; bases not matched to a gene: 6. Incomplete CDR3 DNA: TGTGCCAGCAGCACCAGGGGGCAGGCCTATGGC. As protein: CASSTRGQAYG. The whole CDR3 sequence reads CASSTRGQAYGYTF.

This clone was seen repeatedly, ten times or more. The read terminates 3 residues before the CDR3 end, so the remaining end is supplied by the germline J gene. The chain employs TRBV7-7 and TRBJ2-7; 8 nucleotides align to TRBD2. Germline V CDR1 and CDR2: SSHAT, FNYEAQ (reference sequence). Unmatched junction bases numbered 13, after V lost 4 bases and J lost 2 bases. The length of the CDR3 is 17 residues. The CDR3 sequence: CASSYKRLAGATYEQYF. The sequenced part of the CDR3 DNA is TGTGCCAGCAGCTACAAGAGGCTAGCGGGTGCCACCTACGAG.

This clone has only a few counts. The CDR3 region is CASSEAGGGNQPQHF. CDR3 DNA, as far as it was read: TGTGCCAGCAGTGAAGCTGGCGGGGGCAATCAGCCC. The chain joins TRBV6-1 to TRBJ1-5; D uncertain. The observed sequence ends 3 residues before the CDR3 terminus, with the missing tail filled in from the germline J gene. Germline loops: CDR1 MNHNS, CDR2 SASEGT. The CDR3 runs 15 residues. The V gene lost 0 bases and the J gene lost 2 bases, with 8 bases spanning the gap.

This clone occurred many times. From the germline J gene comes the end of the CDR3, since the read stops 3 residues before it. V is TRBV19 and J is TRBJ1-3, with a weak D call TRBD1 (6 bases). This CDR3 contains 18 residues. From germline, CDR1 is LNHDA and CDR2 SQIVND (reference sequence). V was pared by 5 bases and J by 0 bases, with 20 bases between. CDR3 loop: CASSSDPPDSYSGNTIYF. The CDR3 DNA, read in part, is TGTGCCAGTAGTTCTGACCCCCCGGACAGCTACTCTGGAAACACC.

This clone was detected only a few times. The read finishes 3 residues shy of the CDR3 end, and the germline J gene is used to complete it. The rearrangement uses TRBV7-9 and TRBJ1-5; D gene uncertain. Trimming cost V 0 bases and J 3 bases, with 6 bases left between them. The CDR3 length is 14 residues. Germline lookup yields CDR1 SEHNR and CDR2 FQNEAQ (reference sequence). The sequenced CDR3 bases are TGTGCCAGCAGCTTAGCAGGTTTCAATCAGCCC. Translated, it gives CASSLAGFNQP. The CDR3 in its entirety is CASSLAGFNQPQHF.

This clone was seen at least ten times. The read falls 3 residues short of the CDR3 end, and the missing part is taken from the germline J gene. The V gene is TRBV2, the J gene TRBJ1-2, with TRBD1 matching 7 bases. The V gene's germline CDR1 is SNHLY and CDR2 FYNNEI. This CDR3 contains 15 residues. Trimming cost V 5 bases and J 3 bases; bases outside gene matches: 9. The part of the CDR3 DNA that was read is TGTGCCAGCAGTCCTACAGGGGCAGGGGACTATGGC. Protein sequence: CASSPTGAGDYG. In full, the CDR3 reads CASSPTGAGDYGYTF.

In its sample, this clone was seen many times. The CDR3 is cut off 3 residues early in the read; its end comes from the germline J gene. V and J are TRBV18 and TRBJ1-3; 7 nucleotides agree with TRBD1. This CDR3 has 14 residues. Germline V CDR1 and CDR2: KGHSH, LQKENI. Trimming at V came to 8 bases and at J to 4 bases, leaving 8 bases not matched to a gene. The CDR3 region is CASAKGAEGNTIYF. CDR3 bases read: TGTGCCAGCGCCAAGGGGGCGGAAGGAAACACC.

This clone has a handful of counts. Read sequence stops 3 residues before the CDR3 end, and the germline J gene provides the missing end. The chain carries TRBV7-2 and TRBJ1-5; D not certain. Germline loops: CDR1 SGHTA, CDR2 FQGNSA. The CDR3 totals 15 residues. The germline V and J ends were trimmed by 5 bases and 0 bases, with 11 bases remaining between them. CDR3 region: CASSVDGYSNQPQHF. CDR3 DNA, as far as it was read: TGTGCCAGCAGCGTTGACGGGTATAGCAATCAGCCC.

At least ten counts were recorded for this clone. The CDR3 loop is CASSQMTGSGQPQHF. The covered CDR3 bases are TGTGCCAGCAGCCAAATGACAGGGTCGGGGCAGCCC. The rearrangement uses TRBV4-2 and TRBJ1-5; TRBD1 matches at 7 bases. The sequence runs out 3 residues before the end of the CDR3; the remainder is reconstructed from the germline J gene. This CDR3 has 15 amino acids. The V segment lost 2 bases and the J segment 7 bases; nucleotides outside the gene matches: 8. Germline V lookup: CDR1 LGHNA, CDR2 YNFKEQ.

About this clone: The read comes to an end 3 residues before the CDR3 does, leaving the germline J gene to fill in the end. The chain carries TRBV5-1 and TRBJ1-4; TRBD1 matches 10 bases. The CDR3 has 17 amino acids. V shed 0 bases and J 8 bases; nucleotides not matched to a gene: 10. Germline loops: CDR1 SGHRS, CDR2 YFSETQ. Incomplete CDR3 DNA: TGCGCCAGCAGCTTGGGACCGACAGGGGGCGAGGGGGAAAAA. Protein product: CASSLGPTGGEGEK. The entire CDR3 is CASSLGPTGGEGEKLFF.

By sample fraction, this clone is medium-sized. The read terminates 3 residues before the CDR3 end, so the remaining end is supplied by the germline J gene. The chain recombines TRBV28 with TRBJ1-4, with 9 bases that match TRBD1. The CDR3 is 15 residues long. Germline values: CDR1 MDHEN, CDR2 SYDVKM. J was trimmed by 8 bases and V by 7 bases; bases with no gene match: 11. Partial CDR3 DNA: TGTGCCAGCAACCCCTCGGGGACAGGGAAGGAAAAA. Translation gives CASNPSGTGKEK. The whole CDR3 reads CASNPSGTGKEKLFF.

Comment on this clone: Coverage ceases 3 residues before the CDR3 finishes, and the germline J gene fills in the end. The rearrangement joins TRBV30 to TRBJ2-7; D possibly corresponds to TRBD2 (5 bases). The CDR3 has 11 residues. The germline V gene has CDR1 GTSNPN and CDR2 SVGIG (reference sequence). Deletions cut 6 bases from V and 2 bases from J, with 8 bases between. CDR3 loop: CACSAPYEQYF. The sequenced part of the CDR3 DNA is TGTGCCTGTAGCGCACCCTACGAG.